This T cell receptor beta chain was profiled in a study of T cell responses to AZD1222 COVID-19 vaccine (dated by TCRdb to about 2021). A note on the overall study: AZD1222 recipients given second doses at about 4 weeks or at about 12 weeks were pooled, since spike-specific TCR depth and breadth were not found to differ between the two schedules. A total of 230 to 250 trial participants underwent TCR sequencing, of whom some 210 received two doses of AZD1222 and about 25 received two doses of the MenACWY control vaccine. Trial participants were enrolled by age into 18-55, 56-69 and 70-plus year subgroups, with about 150, 28 and 57 TCR-sequenced participants respectively. Broad study findings and their caveats: Participants were mostly white British, with more females than males. The authors suggested clonal diversity may have been underestimated. Because no day 14 peak-response samples were available, repertoires were characterized only after the peak T cell response. Conclusions about previously exposed vaccinees were limited because only five to seven AZD1222 recipients were SARS-CoV-2 seropositive at baseline. Vaccine-associated CD4 TCRs spanned the whole spike protein, with dominant responses in regions 160-218 and 743-854. In the small 56-69-year group, the increase in depth fell short of significance, most likely because of low power. Spike-specific TCR breadth and depth rose significantly after two AZD1222 doses compared with day 0 and with MenACWY recipients. Nearly half of unique spike-specific TCRs reportedly recognized epitopes outside regions mutated in the B.1.351 and B.1.1.7 variants.

This clone has just one count. The clone's antigen remains unknown. Nothing much larger sits one base from this clone, and base qualities are not available. What the time point label conveys for this sample: baseline before first vaccination. Vaccinee samples came from UK trials COV001 and COV002, including a single-blind randomized controlled phase 2/3 trial of AZD1222 (ChAdOx1 nCoV-19) in healthy adults. Trial participant PBMC samples were collected at day 0 and day 28 after the second dose for TCRbeta chain sequencing. The germline V gene encodes CDR1 SGHDT and CDR2 YYEEEE. Including the terminal cysteine and phenylalanine, the CDR3 comprises 15 residues. The sequence is cut down to CDR3 DNA, 45 bases in frame from base 1. Germline trimming: 3 bases from V, 3 bases from J; junction bases outside gene matches: 8. The CDR3 regions of human TCRbeta chains were analyzed by immunosequencing. On the study's bioinformatics: TCRs in the repertoires were compared against a reference library of SARS-CoV-2-specific TCRs that had been generated with the MIRA antigen-specificity platform. Breadth meant the fraction of unique TCRs that were SARS-CoV-2-associated, whereas depth meant the fraction of total T cells that were SARS-CoV-2-associated. Using the MIRA data, each spike-specific TCR was assigned both to the spike region to which the TCR was reactive and to a CD4 or CD8 class. Log10-transformed breadth and depth values were compared by one-way ANOVA with Sidak's multiple comparisons tests. TCRdb took over this immuneACCESS table, retaining in-frame rearrangements with V and J assigned. Such tables are incomplete; in checked studies, under half of the missing clones stem from an unresolved V gene, and the remainder is unexplained. V and J calls and clone size are as listed in that table; D and trimming were resolved from the DNA. This sample has about 140,000 clones in its table, and around 90% of those were observed once. The ten top clones hold 2.5% to 3.5% of the sample.

The receptor was isolated from an adult in good health. The receptor chain draws on TRBV5-6 and TRBJ2-7, and TRBD2 aligns with 8 junction nucleotides. Source: peripheral blood, taken on day 0 of AZD1222 vaccination. The sequence in DNA is TGTGCCAGCAGCTCGTTTGGCGGGGGGTACTACGAGCAGTACTTC. It codes for CASSSFGGGYYEQYF. With all but the CDR3 taken from the reference TRBV5-6 and TRBJ2-7 genes, the full variable domain is: DAGVTQSPTHLIKTRGQQVTLRCSPKSGHDTVSWYQQALGQGPQFIFQYYEEEERQRGNFPDRFSGHQFPNYSSELNVNALLLGDSALYLCASSSFGGGYYEQYFGPGTRLTVT.